This TCR beta chain is drawn from a study of blood T cell repertoires in COVID-19. On the study more broadly: Samples of COVID-19 (acute and convalescent) were obtained from the United States, Italy and Spain. T cells, B-cell-depleted T cells, or PBMCs supplied cDNA or gDNA.

Under the authors' procedure: Estimated nucleated cell counts came from reference gene primer amplification. This table comes from immunoSEQ multiplex PCR, and its TCRdb copy is limited to in-frame clones, with some not included. The DNA was the basis for D and trimming; V, J and clone size are from that table. The table records 110,000 or so clones, over 65% of them present only once. J gave up 4 bases and V 6 bases, and 7 bases lay outside the gene matches. The CDR3 covers 14 residues. CDR1 SGHRS and CDR2 YFSETQ come from the germline V gene. The chain carries TRBV5-1 and TRBJ2-3; 8 positions agree with TRBD1. The clonotype originates from a woman aged 40 to 49 with acute or convalescent COVID-19. Specimen: peripheral blood. CDR3 in DNA: TGCGCCAGCACCCTCAGGGGGCGGGCAGATACGCAGTATTTT. Protein sequence: CASTLRGRADTQYF.